This paragraph reports one T cell receptor beta chain. The antigen this receptor binds is unknown. Base qualities are not at hand, and no much larger clone is one base apart. For TCRbeta CDR3 sequencing, genomic DNA from the sorted cells was extracted using the QIAGEN DNeasy Blood and Tissue Kit. High-throughput TCRbeta CDR3 sequencing, which included PCR amplification with bias correction and internal controls, was done commercially through immunoSEQ. The authors' analysis ran thus. Unique productive TCRbeta sequences were defined by CDR3 nucleotide sequence where primers matched, otherwise by CDR3 amino acid sequence with Vbeta and Jbeta genes. As a correction for sorting error, sequences shared between sorted populations at a frequency ratio of 2:1 or less were discarded, and the remaining shared sequences were assigned to the higher population. Donor-reactive sequences were defined as at least 5-fold expanded in CFSE-low cells versus unstimulated cells, with frequency of at least 0.01% in CFSE-low cells. Repertoire divergence was quantified by Jensen-Shannon divergence using the top 100 TCRbeta sequences ranked by frequency. For any sample with multiple sequencing runs, sorting error was corrected in each run separately before the runs were pooled. As stored in TCRdb, this immuneACCESS dataset retains in-frame rearrangements with V and J assigned. A fraction of the clones does not appear; measured against another copy, unresolved V genes explain less than half of the discrepancy, and the remainder lacks a known reason. The V and J calls and the clone size are those of that table, but D and trimming were determined from the DNA. For this sample the table gives 75,000 to 100,000 clones, of which just over 90% were detected only once. The ten largest account for 4.7% of the sample.

The data belong to a study of Tregs in tolerant kidney transplant recipients (dated by TCRdb to about 2019). For context, the study as a whole: The study applied TCRbeta sequencing to find donor-specific regulatory T cells before combined kidney and bone marrow transplantation and then followed those same cells after transplant. In a few healthy controls, several methods of expanding Tregs specific for an allogeneic donor were compared by TCRbeta repertoire sequencing. Broader findings and caveats from the paper: Biological reproducibility was not directly assessed, although technical replication error appeared to be minimal. The study was constrained by small patient numbers, and validation of the findings is required in larger populations and under other immunosuppression protocols. Expanding Tregs with activated donor B cells appeared to identify the most biologically relevant and donor-specific TCRbeta repertoire.

V and J are truncated by 0 bases and 7 bases respectively, leaving an intervening sequence of 16 bases. From a lookup of the germline V gene, CDR1 and CDR2 are SGHRS and YFSETQ. Spanning cysteine to phenylalanine, the CDR3 consists of 15 amino acids. Just CDR3 DNA is preserved here, 45 bases in frame from base 1. Unstimulated Tregs (CD4+CD25+CD127-), CD4+ non-Tregs (CD4+CD25-), CD4 and CD8 cells were FACS-sorted from thawed PBMCs. Blood from healthy controls was obtained either from healthy volunteers or as purchased buffy coats. Healthy control blood was processed to PBMCs by Ficoll density gradient and cryopreserved, and patient PBMCs were collected before and after transplant.

The rearranged segments are TRBV5-1 and TRBJ1-1; a tentative D match to TRBD1 spans 5 bases. The receptor comes from a human donor in good health. Input material: CD8+ T cells from blood. The CDR3 protein: CASSLAWAGPGEAFF. The DNA sequence follows: TGCGCCAGCAGCTTGGCCTGGGCAGGGCCAGGTGAAGCTTTCTTT.